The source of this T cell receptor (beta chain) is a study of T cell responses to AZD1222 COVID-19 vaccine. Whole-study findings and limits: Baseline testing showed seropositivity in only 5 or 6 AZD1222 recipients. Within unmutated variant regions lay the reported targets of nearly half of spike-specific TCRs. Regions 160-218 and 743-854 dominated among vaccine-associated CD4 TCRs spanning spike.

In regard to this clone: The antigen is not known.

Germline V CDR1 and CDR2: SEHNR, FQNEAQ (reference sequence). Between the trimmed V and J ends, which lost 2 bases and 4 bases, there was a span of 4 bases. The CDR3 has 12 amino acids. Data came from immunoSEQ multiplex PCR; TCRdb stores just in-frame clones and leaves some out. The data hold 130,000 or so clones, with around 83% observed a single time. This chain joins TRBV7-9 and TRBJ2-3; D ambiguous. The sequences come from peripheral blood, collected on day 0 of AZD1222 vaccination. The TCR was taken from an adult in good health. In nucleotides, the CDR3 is TGTGCCAGCAGCTTATTGGCAGATACGCAGTATTTT. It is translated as CASSLLADTQYF.